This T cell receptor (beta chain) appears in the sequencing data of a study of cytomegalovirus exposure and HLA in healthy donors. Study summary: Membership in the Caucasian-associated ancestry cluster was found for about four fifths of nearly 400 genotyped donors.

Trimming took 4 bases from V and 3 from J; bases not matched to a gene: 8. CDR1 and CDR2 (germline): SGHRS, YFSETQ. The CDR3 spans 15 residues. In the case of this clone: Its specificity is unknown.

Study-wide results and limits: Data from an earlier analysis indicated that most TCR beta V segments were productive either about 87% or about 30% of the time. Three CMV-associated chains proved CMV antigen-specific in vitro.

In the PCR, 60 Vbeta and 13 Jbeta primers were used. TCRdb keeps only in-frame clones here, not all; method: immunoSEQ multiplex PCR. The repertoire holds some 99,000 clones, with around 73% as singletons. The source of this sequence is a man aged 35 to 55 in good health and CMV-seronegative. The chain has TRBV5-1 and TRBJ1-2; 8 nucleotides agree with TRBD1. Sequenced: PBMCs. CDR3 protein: CASSLSGQADYGYTF. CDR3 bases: TGCGCCAGCAGCCTATCGGGACAGGCGGACTATGGCTACACCTTC.